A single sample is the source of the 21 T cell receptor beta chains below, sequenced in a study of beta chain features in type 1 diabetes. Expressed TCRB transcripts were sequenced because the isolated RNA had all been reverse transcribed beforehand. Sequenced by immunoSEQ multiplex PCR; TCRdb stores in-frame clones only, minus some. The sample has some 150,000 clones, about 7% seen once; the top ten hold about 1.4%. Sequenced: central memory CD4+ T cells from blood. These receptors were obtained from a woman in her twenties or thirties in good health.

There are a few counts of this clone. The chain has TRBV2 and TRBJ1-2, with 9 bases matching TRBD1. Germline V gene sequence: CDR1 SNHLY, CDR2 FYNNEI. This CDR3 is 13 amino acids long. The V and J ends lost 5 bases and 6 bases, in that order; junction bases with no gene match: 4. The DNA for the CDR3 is TGTGCCAGCAGTCGACGACAGGGGGATGGCTACACCTTC. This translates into CASSRRQGDGYTF.

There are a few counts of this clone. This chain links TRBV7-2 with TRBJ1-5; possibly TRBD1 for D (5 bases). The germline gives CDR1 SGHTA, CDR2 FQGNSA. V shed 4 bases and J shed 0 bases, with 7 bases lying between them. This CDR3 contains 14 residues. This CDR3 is CASSSTASNQPQHF. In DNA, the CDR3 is TGTGCCAGCAGCTCGACAGCTAGCAATCAGCCCCAGCATTTT.

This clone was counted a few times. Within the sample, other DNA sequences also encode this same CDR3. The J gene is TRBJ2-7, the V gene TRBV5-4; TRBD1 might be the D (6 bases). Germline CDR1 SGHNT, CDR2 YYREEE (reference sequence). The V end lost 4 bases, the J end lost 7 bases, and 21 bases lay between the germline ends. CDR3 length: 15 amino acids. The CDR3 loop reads CASSPPGQGASEQYF. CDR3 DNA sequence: TGTGCCAGCAGCCCCCCGGGACAAGGCGCTTCTGAGCAGTACTTC.

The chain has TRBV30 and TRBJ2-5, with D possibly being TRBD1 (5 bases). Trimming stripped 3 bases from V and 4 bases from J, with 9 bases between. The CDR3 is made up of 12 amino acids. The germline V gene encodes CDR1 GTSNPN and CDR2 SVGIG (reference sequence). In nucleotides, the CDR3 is TGTGCCTGGAGCCTCAGGGTAGAGACCCAGTACTTC. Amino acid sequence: CAWSLRVETQYF.

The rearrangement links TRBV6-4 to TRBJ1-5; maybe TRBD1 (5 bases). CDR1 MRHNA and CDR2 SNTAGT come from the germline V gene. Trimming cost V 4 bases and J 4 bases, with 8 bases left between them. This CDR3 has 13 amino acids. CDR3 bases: TGTGCCAGCAGTGTAGGGGTTAATCAGCCCCAGCATTTT. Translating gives CASSVGVNQPQHF.

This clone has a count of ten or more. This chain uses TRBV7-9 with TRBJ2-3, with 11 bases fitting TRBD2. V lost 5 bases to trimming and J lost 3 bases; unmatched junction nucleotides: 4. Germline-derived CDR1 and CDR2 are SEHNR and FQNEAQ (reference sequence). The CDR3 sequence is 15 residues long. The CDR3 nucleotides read TGTGCCAGCAGCGTCCCTAGCGGGAGGACAGATACGCAGTATTTT. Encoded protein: CASSVPSGRTDTQYF. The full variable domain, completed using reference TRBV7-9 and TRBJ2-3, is DTGVSQNPRHKITKRGQNVTFRCDPISEHNRLYWYRQTLGQGPEFLTYFQNEAQLEKSRLLSDRFSAERPKGSFSTLEIQRTEQGDSAMYLCASSVPSGRTDTQYFGPGTRLTVL.

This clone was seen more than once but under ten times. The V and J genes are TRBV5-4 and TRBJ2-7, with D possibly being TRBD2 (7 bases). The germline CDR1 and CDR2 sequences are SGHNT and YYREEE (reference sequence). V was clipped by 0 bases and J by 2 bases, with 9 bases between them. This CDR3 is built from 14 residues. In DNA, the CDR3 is TGTGCCAGCAGCTTGGCGGGGGGCCCCTACGAGCAGTACTTC. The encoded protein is CASSLAGGPYEQYF.

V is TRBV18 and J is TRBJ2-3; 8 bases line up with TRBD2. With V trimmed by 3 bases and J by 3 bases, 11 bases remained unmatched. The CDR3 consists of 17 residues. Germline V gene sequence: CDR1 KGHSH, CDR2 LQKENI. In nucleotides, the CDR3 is TGTGCCAGCTCACCGCTTGCCAGCGGGAGAGGAACAGATACGCAGTATTTT. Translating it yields CASSPLASGRGTDTQYF.

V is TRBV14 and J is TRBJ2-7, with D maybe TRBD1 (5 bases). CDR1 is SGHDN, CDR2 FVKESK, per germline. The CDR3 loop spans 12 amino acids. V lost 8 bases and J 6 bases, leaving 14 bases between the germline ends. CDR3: CASARVRGEQYF. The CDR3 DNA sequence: TGTGCCAGCGCACGAGTAAGGGGCGAGCAGTACTTC.

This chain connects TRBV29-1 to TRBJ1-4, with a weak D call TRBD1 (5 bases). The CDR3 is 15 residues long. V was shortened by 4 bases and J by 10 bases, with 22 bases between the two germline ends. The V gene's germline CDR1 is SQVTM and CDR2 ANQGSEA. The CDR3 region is CSVAKAVFGGVKLFF. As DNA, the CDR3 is TGCAGCGTTGCGAAGGCCGTGTTCGGGGGGGTAAAACTGTTTTTT. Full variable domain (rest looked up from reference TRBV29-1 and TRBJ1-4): SAVISQKPSRDICQRGTSLTIQCQVDSQVTMMFWYRQQPGQSLTLIATANQGSEATYESGFVIDKFPISRPNLTFSTLTVSNMSPEDSSIYLCSVAKAVFGGVKLFFGSGTQLSVL.

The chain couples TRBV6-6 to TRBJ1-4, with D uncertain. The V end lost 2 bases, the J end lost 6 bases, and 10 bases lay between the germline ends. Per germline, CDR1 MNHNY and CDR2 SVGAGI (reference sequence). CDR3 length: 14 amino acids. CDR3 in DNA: TGTGCCAGCAGTTACGAGAGGAGGCATGAAAAACTGTTTTTT. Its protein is CASSYERRHEKLFF.

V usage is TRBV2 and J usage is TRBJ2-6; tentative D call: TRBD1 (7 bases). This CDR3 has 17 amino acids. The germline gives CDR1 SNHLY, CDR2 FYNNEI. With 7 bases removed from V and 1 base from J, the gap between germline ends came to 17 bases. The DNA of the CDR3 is TGTGCCAGCACGACAACTCAGGGGGGATCTGGGGCCAACGTCCTGACTTTC. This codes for CASTTTQGGSGANVLTF.

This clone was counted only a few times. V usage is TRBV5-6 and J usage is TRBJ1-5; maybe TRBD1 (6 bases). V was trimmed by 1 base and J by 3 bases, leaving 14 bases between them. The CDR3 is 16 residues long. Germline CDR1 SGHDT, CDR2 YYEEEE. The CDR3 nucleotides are TGTGCCAGCAGCTTGATGGCAGGGGCGTTCAATCAGCCCCAGCATTTT. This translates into CASSLMAGAFNQPQHF.

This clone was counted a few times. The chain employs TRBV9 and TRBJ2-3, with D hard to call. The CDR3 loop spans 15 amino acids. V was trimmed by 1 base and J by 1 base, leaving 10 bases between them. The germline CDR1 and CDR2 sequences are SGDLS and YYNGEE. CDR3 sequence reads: CASSVSSKRTDTQYF. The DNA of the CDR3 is TGTGCCAGCAGCGTATCGAGTAAACGCACAGATACGCAGTATTTT.

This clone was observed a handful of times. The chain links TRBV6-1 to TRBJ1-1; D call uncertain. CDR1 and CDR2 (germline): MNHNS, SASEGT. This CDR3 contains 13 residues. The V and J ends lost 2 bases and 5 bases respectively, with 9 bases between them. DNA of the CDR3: TGTGCCAGCAGTGAAAGGAGGCTGACTGAAGCTTTCTTT. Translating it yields CASSERRLTEAFF.

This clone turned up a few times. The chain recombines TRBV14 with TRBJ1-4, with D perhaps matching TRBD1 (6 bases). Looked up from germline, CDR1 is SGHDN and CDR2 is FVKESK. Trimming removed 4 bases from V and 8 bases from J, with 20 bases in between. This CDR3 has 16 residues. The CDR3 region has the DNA TGTGCCAGCAGCCTTCGAGGGGGAGCCATGCGGGAAAAACTGTTTTTT. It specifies CASSLRGGAMREKLFF. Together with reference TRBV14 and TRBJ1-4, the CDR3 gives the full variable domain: EAGVTQFPSHSVIEKGQTVTLRCDPISGHDNLYWYRRVMGKEIKFLLHFVKESKQDESGMPNNRFLAERTGGTYSTLKVQPAELEDSGVYFCASSLRGGAMREKLFFGSGTQLSVL.

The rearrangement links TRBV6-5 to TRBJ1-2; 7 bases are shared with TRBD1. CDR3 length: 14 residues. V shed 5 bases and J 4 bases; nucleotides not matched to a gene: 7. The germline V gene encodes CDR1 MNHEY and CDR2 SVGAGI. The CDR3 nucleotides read TGTGCCAGCAGTAAGGGACAGTTGAGCTATGGCTACACCTTC. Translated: CASSKGQLSYGYTF.

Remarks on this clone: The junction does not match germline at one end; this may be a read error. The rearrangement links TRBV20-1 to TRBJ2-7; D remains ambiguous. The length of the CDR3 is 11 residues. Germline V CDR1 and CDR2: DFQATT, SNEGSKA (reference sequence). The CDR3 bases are TGCAGTGCCCCAAATGGAGCTATGCCGAACTTC. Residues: CSAPNGAMPNF.

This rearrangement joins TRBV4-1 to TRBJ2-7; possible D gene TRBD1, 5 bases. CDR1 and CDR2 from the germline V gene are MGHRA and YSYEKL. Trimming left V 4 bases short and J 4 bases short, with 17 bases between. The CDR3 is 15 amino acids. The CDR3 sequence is CASSLAGQEWYEQYF. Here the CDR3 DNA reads TGCGCCAGCAGCCTCGCAGGGCAGGAGTGGTACGAGCAGTACTTC.

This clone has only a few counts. CDR3 nucleotide sequence: TGTGCCAGCAGCGTAGCGGGGGGCGGGAACACTGAAGCTTTCTTT. It specifies CASSVAGGGNTEAFF. This rearrangement joins TRBV9 to TRBJ1-1, with TRBD1 as a possible D gene (6 bases). V was pared by 0 bases and J by 1 base, with 10 bases between. Looked up from germline, CDR1 is SGDLS and CDR2 is YYNGEE. The CDR3 is 15 amino acids.

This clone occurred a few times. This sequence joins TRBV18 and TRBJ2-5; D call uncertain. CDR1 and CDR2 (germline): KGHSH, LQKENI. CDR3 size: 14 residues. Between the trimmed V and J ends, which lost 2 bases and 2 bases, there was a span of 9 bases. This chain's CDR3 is CASSPNRIQETQYF. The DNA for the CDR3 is TGTGCCAGCTCACCAAACAGAATTCAAGAGACCCAGTACTTC.